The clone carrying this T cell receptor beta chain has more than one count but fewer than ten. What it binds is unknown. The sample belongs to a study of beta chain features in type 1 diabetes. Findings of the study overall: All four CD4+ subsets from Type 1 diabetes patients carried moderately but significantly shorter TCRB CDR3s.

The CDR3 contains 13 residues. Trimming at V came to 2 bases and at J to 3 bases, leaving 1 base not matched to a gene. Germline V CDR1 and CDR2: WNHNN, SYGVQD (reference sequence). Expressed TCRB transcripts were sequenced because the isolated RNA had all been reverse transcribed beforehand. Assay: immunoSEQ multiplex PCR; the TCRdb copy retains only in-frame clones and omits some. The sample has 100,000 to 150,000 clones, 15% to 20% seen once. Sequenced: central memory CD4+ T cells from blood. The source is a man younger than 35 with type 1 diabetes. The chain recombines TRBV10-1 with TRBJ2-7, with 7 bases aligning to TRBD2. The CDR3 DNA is TGCGCCAGCAGTGAGGTAGCGGGCTACGAGCAGTACTTC. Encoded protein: CASSEVAGYEQYF.